This TCR beta chain was documented in a study of identifying expanded T cells in peripheral blood. Sequenced by immunoSEQ multiplex PCR; TCRdb stores in-frame clones only, minus some. There are roughly 120,000 clones in the sample; approximately 90% occur only once, and approximately 8% lies in the top ten. V was cut by 0 bases and J by 0 bases, with 9 bases left in between. There are 16 residues in the CDR3. Germline V gene sequence: CDR1 SGDLS, CDR2 YYNGEE. Collection occurred without any documented infections or immune events in donors. This chain links TRBV9 with TRBJ2-2, with D perhaps assigned TRBD1 or TRBD2 (6 bases each). This sequence originates from a person aged 18 to 70 in good health. Input material: blood. CDR3 sequence reads: CASSVGGAPNTGELFF. For the CDR3, the DNA is TGTGCCAGCAGCGTAGGGGGGGCACCGAACACCGGGGAGCTGTTTTTT.